Listed here are 11 T cell receptor beta chains from one sample, sequenced in a study of T cell repertoires in ileal Crohn's disease. The time point was: neoterminal ileum biopsy at postoperative endoscopy, about 6 months after surgery. Some clones are missing from TCRdb's copy, which holds only in-frame ones; the method was immunoSEQ multiplex PCR. The table shows 12,000 or so clones, with 60% to 80% occurring only once. The source material was ileal tissue. The receptors here all came from an adult with Crohn's disease.

The chain links TRBV5-4 to TRBJ1-1, with 7 bases fitting TRBD1. CDR1 is SGHNT and CDR2 is YYREEE in the germline V gene (reference sequence). With V trimmed by 4 bases and J by 3 bases, 9 bases remained unmatched. The CDR3 has 15 amino acids. DNA of the CDR3: TGTGCCAGCAGCCGACGGGACAGATCGGACACTGAAGCTTTCTTT. Protein: CASSRRDRSDTEAFF.

Judged by abundance, this clone is medium-sized. The CDR3 spells CASSLDGSLDIQYF. CDR3 nucleotide sequence: TGTGCCAGCAGCTTAGATGGGTCGCTCGACATTCAGTACTTC. This chain joins TRBV7-2 and TRBJ2-4; no reliable D call. CDR1 is SGHTA and CDR2 is FQGNSA in the germline V gene. The CDR3 is made up of 14 amino acids. V was shortened by 1 base and J by 8 bases, with 12 bases between the two germline ends.

The chain combines TRBV5-1 with TRBJ2-3; the match to TRBD2 covers 11 bases. The CDR3 runs 15 residues. The germline gives CDR1 SGHRS, CDR2 YFSETQ. J was trimmed by 5 bases and V by 2 bases; bases with no gene match: 4. The CDR3 loop is CASSFTGTSGDTQYF. CDR3 coding DNA: TGCGCCAGCAGCTTTACCGGGACTAGCGGAGATACGCAGTATTTT.

This chain links TRBV28 with TRBJ2-1; D remains ambiguous. The V end lost 8 bases, the J end lost 8 bases, and 19 bases lay between the germline ends. The length of the CDR3 is 14 residues. CDR1 is MDHEN, CDR2 SYDVKM, per germline. The CDR3 is CASAGGLGNHEQFF. CDR3 nucleotide sequence: TGTGCCAGCGCAGGCGGATTGGGAAATCATGAGCAGTTCTTC.

The DNA for the CDR3 is TGTGCCAGCAGGGATAGCACTGAAGCTTTCTTT. Encoded protein: CASRDSTEAFF. The J gene is TRBJ1-1, the V gene TRBV2; no reliable D call. The V gene lost 6 bases and the J gene lost 4 bases, with 6 bases spanning the gap. The CDR3 runs 11 residues. Germline CDR1 reads SNHLY; CDR2 reads FYNNEI.

Within the sample, this clone is medium-sized. This rearrangement joins TRBV4-1 to TRBJ2-2, with TRBD2 matching 10 bases. The CDR3 length is 18 residues. The ends lost 4 bases at V and 5 bases at J; junction bases unmatched: 13. The V gene's germline CDR1 is MGHRA and CDR2 YSYEKL. CDR3 loop: CASSRRPSGGPGTGELFF. CDR3 DNA: TGCGCCAGCAGCCGGCGACCTAGCGGGGGCCCTGGGACCGGGGAGCTGTTTTTT.

The chain carries TRBV30 and TRBJ1-2, with D possibly being TRBD1 (6 bases). The CDR3 extends over 11 amino acids. V shed 8 bases and J shed 14 bases, with 21 bases lying between them. Per the germline V gene, CDR1 is GTSNPN and CDR2 is SVGIG (reference sequence). Here the CDR3 DNA reads TGTGCCGGGGGCTGGGGCCGGCTAGTAACCTTC. It codes for CAGGWGRLVTF.

The chain is built from TRBV19 and TRBJ1-1; TRBD1 agrees at 8 bases. Trimming removed 5 bases from V and 3 bases from J; junction bases left unmatched: 2. In germline, CDR1 is LNHDA, CDR2 SQIVND (reference sequence). There are 13 residues in the CDR3. CDR3 loop: CASSSDRDTEAFF. CDR3 DNA sequence: TGTGCCAGTAGTTCGGACAGGGACACTGAAGCTTTCTTT.

This chain uses TRBV7-8 with TRBJ2-6, with D perhaps being TRBD1 or TRBD2 (6 bases each). Germline V gene lookup returns CDR1 SGHVS and CDR2 FQNEAQ. The CDR3 has 18 residues. V lost 5 bases and J lost 2, with 19 bases in between. CDR3 DNA: TGTGCCAGCAGCCCCCCATGGGGGGCGCGGACTGGGGCCAACGTCCTGACTTTC. It specifies CASSPPWGARTGANVLTF.

The chain carries TRBV4-2 and TRBJ2-2, with no clear D. Between the trimmed V and J ends, which lost 0 bases and 6 bases, there was a span of 8 bases. The CDR3 covers 14 residues. Looked up from germline, CDR1 is LGHNA and CDR2 is YNFKEQ. Here the CDR3 DNA reads TGTGCCAGCAGCCAAGATACCCCCGCCGGGGAGCTGTTTTTT. Residues: CASSQDTPAGELFF.

V is TRBV6-5 and J is TRBJ2-7; the D is unclear. Trimming cost V 7 bases and J 7 bases, with 11 bases left between them. The CDR3 is made up of 11 amino acids. Germline V lookup: CDR1 MNHEY, CDR2 SVGAGI. CDR3 loop: CASTYMGEQYF. Written as DNA, the CDR3 is TGTGCCAGCACCTATATGGGGGAGCAGTACTTC.